Listed below are T cell receptor beta chains from one sample, sequenced in a study of molecular identifiers for immune sequencing clone quantification. TCRdb recomputed calls from the PCR reads with MiXCR, one row per CDR3 protein. Seen here are about 640,000 distinct CDR3 sequences, nearly 20% observed once, and the top ten hold 0.85%. Sequencing used naive CD8+ T cells from blood, with Jurkat cell RNA spiked in. These receptors were obtained from a human donor in good health. Some libraries in this study had Jurkat cell RNA spiked in. The CDR3 runs from the conserved cysteine through the conserved F or W. Each record gives: J gene, V gene, D gene, CDR3 protein. The D gene is left open where the match is weak.

>TRBJ2-3|TRBV9|TRBD1
CASSGRQGAVDTQYF
>TRBJ2-5|TRBV7-9|TRBD2
CASGRLAGIEETQYF
>TRBJ2-7|TRBV11-2|NA
CASSPNWGGNSYEQYF
>TRBJ1-2|TRBV5-3|NA
CAGVRAGYYGYTF
>TRBJ2-7|TRBV28|NA
CASSLPGSTYEQYF
>TRBJ2-1|TRBV13|TRBD2
CASSNPGLLNEQFF
>TRBJ1-5|TRBV6-5|NA
CASRPTVNQPQHF
>TRBJ1-2|TRBV7-8|NA
CASSLGRSNNYGYTF
>TRBJ2-2|TRBV6-6|NA
CASSYSNVLQGTNTGELFF
>TRBJ2-4|TRBV6-1|NA
CASSEERGHPKNIQYF
>TRBJ1-4|TRBV7-9|NA
CASSPTKQGPNEKLFF
>TRBJ2-3|TRBV28|NA
CASSFRLTDTQYF
>TRBJ2-6|TRBV9|NA
CASSVGGTGANVLTF
>TRBJ2-3|TRBV12-3/TRBV12-4|NA
CASNWGKTDTQYF
>TRBJ1-5|TRBV28|NA
CASSFKGVGWGSNQPQHF
>TRBJ2-5|TRBV7-9|NA
CASSMQGGLETQYF
>TRBJ2-3|TRBV20-1|NA
CSARDRTDTQYF
>TRBJ2-7|TRBV7-8|TRBD1
CASSPRTGGLNISYEQYF
>TRBJ2-2|TRBV28|TRBD2
CASSFLAGAGTGELFF
>TRBJ2-7|TRBV27|NA
CASSAEGLSYEQYF
>TRBJ1-1|TRBV3-1|TRBD1
CASSLNIAGGTEAFF